The 26 T cell receptor beta chains below were found in one sample sequenced in a study of Ad26.COV2.S vaccination and SARS-CoV-2 variants. TCRdb's table, derived via immunoSEQ multiplex PCR, lists solely in-frame clones and lacks some. The sample includes roughly 450,000 clones, 75% to 95% of them seen just once. Documented treatment: approximately 18 received Ad26.COV2.S at low or high dose, single or two shots; about 5 received placebo; per-sample allocation not given. Sampling took place 63 days after the first vaccine or placebo injection. This material consisted of peripheral blood, taken in a trial of Ad26.COV2.S vaccine versus placebo. These TCRs come from a person between 18 and 59 years old who received the Ad26.COV2.S COVID-19 vaccine or a placebo.

This clone is a singleton in its sample. This chain uses TRBV4-3 with TRBJ2-1; 11 nucleotides align to TRBD2. Germline-derived CDR1 and CDR2 are LGHNA and YSLEER. V was pared by 3 bases and J by 8 bases, with 6 bases of the junction left unmatched. This CDR3 has 15 amino acids. The CDR3 DNA reads as TGCGCCAGCAGCCAGCTAGCGGGAGGCGGGTATGAGCAGTTCTTC. It specifies CASSQLAGGGYEQFF.

V usage is TRBV2 and J usage is TRBJ2-7; D could derive from TRBD1 or TRBD2 (5 bases each). This CDR3 is 14 amino acids long. The ends were cut back, 7 bases at V and 4 bases at J, with 17 bases in the middle. Germline CDR1 is SNHLY and CDR2 is FYNNEI. The CDR3 spells CASTDGMGHYEQYF. CDR3 sequence (DNA): TGTGCCAGCACGGACGGGATGGGGCATTACGAGCAGTACTTC.

V is TRBV7-2 and J is TRBJ2-2, with 9 bases aligning to TRBD1. The length of the CDR3 is 17 residues. Germline CDR1 and CDR2: SGHTA and FQGNSA. V was pared by 3 bases and J by 4 bases, with 9 bases of the junction left unmatched. The CDR3 nucleotides are TGTGCCAGCAGCTTTAGATTGGGACAGGGAGGCACCGGGGAGCTGTTTTTT. Translated, it gives CASSFRLGQGGTGELFF.

V and J are TRBV18 and TRBJ2-1; 8 bases are shared with TRBD2. CDR3 size: 16 residues. V lost 3 bases to trimming and J lost 7 bases; unmatched junction nucleotides: 11. From germline, CDR1 is KGHSH and CDR2 LQKENI. In DNA, the CDR3 is TGTGCCAGCTCACCGGCGGTCAAGCGGGGGTCGAATGAGCAGTTCTTC. This translates into CASSPAVKRGSNEQFF.

The rearrangement joins TRBV28 to TRBJ2-7, with D possibly TRBD1 on 6 matching bases. Trimming took 3 bases from V and 7 from J, leaving 13 bases between them. This CDR3 is 13 amino acids long. The germline V gene has CDR1 MDHEN and CDR2 SYDVKM. The CDR3 DNA reads TGTGCCAGCAGTTTCAGGGGCGCAGGGGAGCAGTACTTC. Protein product: CASSFRGAGEQYF.

V gene TRBV5-5 combines with J gene TRBJ1-2; weak D call: TRBD1 (6 bases). V was pared by 4 bases and J by 4 bases, with 17 bases between. CDR1 is SGHKS, CDR2 YYEKEE, per germline (reference sequence). The CDR3 is 15 amino acids. The CDR3 loop is CASSPDRTEGYGYTF. The DNA of the CDR3 is TGTGCCAGCAGCCCGGACCGGACAGAAGGCTATGGCTACACCTTC.

The rearrangement links TRBV10-3 to TRBJ2-1; 10 nucleotides align to TRBD2. The CDR3 loop spans 18 amino acids. V lost 3 bases and J lost 7; bases outside the gene matches: 15. Germline-derived CDR1 and CDR2 are ENHRY and SYGVKD. The CDR3 reads CAISDPKLLAGVMNEQFF. CDR3 coding DNA: TGTGCCATCAGTGACCCAAAACTTCTAGCGGGAGTCATGAATGAGCAGTTCTTC.

The chain carries TRBV5-4 and TRBJ2-1; D remains ambiguous. The CDR3 length is 14 residues. Germline values: CDR1 SGHNT, CDR2 YYREEE (reference sequence). The V and J ends lost 0 bases and 1 base respectively, with 5 bases between them. CDR3 loop: CASSLGGSYNEQFF. For the CDR3, the DNA is TGTGCCAGCAGCTTGGGCGGTTCCTACAATGAGCAGTTCTTC.

Comment on this clone: The sample holds other DNA sequences that translate to the same CDR3. This sequence joins TRBV6-5 and TRBJ2-5; TRBD1 is a possible D gene (6 bases). This CDR3 comprises 12 residues. Germline V gives CDR1 MNHEY, CDR2 SVGAGI. V lost 6 bases to trimming and J lost 5 bases, with 10 bases between them. In DNA, the CDR3 is TGTGCCAGCAGCAGGGGAAGGGAGACCCAGTACTTC. This gives the protein CASSRGRETQYF.

The V gene is TRBV15, the J gene TRBJ1-5, with TRBD1 matching 10 bases. After removal of 1 base from V and 7 bases from J, the junction contained 1 base not matched to a gene. The CDR3 loop spans 14 amino acids. Germline CDR1 and CDR2: LNHNV and YYDKDF (reference sequence). The CDR3 DNA follows: TGTGCCACCAGCAGAGGGGACAGGGGCCAGCCCCAGCATTTT. It specifies CATSRGDRGQPQHF. The whole variable domain, remainder taken from reference TRBV15 and TRBJ1-5, is DAMVIQNPRYQVTQFGKPVTLSCSQTLNHNVMYWYQQKSSQAPKLLFHYYDKDFNNEADTPDNFQSRRPNTSFCFLDIRSPGLGDTAMYLCATSRGDRGQPQHFGDGTRLSIL.

The chain couples TRBV7-9 to TRBJ2-7; TRBD2 aligns across 8 bases. V was pared by 5 bases and J by 2 bases, with 5 bases of the junction left unmatched. CDR1 is SEHNR, CDR2 FQNEAQ, per germline (reference sequence). This CDR3 has 14 amino acids. Here the CDR3 reads CASSPRGGPYEQYF. CDR3 DNA sequence: TGTGCCAGCAGCCCCCGGGGGGGTCCCTACGAGCAGTACTTC. Filled out from reference TRBV7-9 and TRBJ2-7, the complete variable domain reads DTGVSQNPRHKITKRGQNVTFRCDPISEHNRLYWYRQTLGQGPEFLTYFQNEAQLEKSRLLSDRFSAERPKGSFSTLEIQRTEQGDSAMYLCASSPRGGPYEQYFGPGTRLTVT.

The gene calls are TRBV6-6 and TRBJ1-5; 9 nucleotides agree with TRBD1. Trimming at V came to 5 bases and at J to 2 bases, leaving 19 bases not matched to a gene. The CDR3 runs 20 residues. CDR1 is MNHNY and CDR2 is SVGAGI in the germline V gene (reference sequence). The DNA of the CDR3 is TGTGCCAGCAGTCCAGCCGGGACAGGGTCTGGATTTTGGGGCAATCAGCCCCAGCATTTT. Its protein product is CASSPAGTGSGFWGNQPQHF.

This chain connects TRBV29-1 to TRBJ2-2, with D possibly TRBD1 on 5 matching bases. Deletions cut 6 bases from V and 4 bases from J, with 12 bases between. The CDR3 sequence is 13 residues long. CDR1 is SQVTM, CDR2 ANQGSEA, per germline. The CDR3 is CSVKVGATGELFF. The DNA for the CDR3 is TGCAGCGTAAAAGTTGGGGCCACCGGGGAGCTGTTTTTT.

The CDR3 nucleotides are TGTGCCATCAAGGACGTCAACAACGAGCAGTACTTC. Translated, it gives CAIKDVNNEQYF. The rearrangement joins TRBV10-3 to TRBJ2-7; D is undetermined. Between the trimmed V and J ends, which lost 7 bases and 5 bases, there was a span of 12 bases. The CDR3 runs to 12 residues. Germline V gene data show CDR1 as ENHRY and CDR2 as SYGVKD.

The CDR3 region is CASSPVGSDEQYF. As DNA, the CDR3 is TGTGCCAGCTCACCGGTGGGGTCGGACGAGCAGTACTTC. The chain uses TRBV18 and TRBJ2-7, with D uncertain. V gave up 3 bases and J gave up 5 bases, with 11 bases separating them. CDR1 is KGHSH, CDR2 LQKENI, per germline. CDR3 length equals 13 residues.

The chain is built from TRBV29-1 and TRBJ2-2; D unresolved. V was cut by 4 bases and J by 0 bases, with 12 bases left in between. Germline lookup yields CDR1 SQVTM and CDR2 ANQGSEA. This CDR3 contains 15 residues. As DNA, the CDR3 is TGCAGCGTTGTTGGCAGCTCTACGAACACCGGGGAGCTGTTTTTT. As protein: CSVVGSSTNTGELFF.

The CDR3 sequence is CASSTVGKFSYEQYF. The CDR3 nucleotides are TGTGCCAGCAGCACCGTCGGGAAGTTCTCCTACGAGCAGTACTTC. The rearrangement uses TRBV5-4 and TRBJ2-7; TRBD2 is a possible D gene (5 bases). Germline V gene sequence: CDR1 SGHNT, CDR2 YYREEE (reference sequence). This CDR3 contains 15 residues. Trimming shortened V by 4 bases and J by 0 bases, and 14 bases separated the two germline ends.

V gene TRBV30 combines with J gene TRBJ2-7, with D uncertain. The V end lost 0 bases, the J end lost 7 bases, and 13 bases lay between the germline ends. The CDR3 has 13 amino acids. The germline V gene encodes CDR1 GTSNPN and CDR2 SVGIG (reference sequence). The CDR3, as DNA: TGTGCCTGGAGTGTATATAGCCGGTCGGAGCAGTACTTC. As protein: CAWSVYSRSEQYF.

This clone came up once. V gene TRBV6-5 combines with J gene TRBJ2-7, with 7 nucleotides matching TRBD2. V lost 7 bases and J lost 3; bases outside the gene matches: 9. In germline, CDR1 is MNHEY, CDR2 SVGAGI. This CDR3 contains 14 residues. The CDR3 reads CASNQAGLDYEQYF. The CDR3 DNA reads as TGTGCCAGCAACCAAGCGGGGCTTGACTACGAGCAGTACTTC.

The chain joins TRBV2 to TRBJ1-6; the D is unclear. This CDR3 has 11 residues. V shed 6 bases and J shed 11 bases, with 8 bases lying between them. The germline gives CDR1 SNHLY, CDR2 FYNNEI. CDR3 loop: CASRDSTPLHF. CDR3 bases: TGTGCCAGCAGGGACTCGACACCCCTCCACTTT. Drawing the rest from reference TRBV2 and TRBJ1-6, the complete variable domain is EPEVTQTPSHQVTQMGQEVILRCVPISNHLYFYWYRQILGQKVEFLVSFYNNEISEKSEIFDDQFSVERPDGSNFTLKIRSTKLEDSAMYFCASRDSTPLHFGNGTRLTVT.

This chain links TRBV5-6 with TRBJ1-5; 10 bases are a match to TRBD1. Trimming at V came to 2 bases and at J to 2 bases, leaving 1 base not matched to a gene. The germline CDR1 and CDR2 sequences are SGHDT and YYEEEE. CDR3 length equals 15 residues. The CDR3 protein is CASSFGTGGNQPQHF. The CDR3 coding sequence is TGTGCCAGCAGCTTTGGGACAGGGGGCAATCAGCCCCAGCATTTT.

CDR3 sequence: CASSPRGTNEKLFF. The CDR3 DNA sequence: TGTGCCAGTAGTCCAAGGGGTACTAATGAAAAACTGTTTTTT. The chain links TRBV19 to TRBJ1-4; D is possibly TRBD1 (5 bases). This CDR3 is 14 amino acids long. Looked up from germline, CDR1 is LNHDA and CDR2 is SQIVND (reference sequence). V lost 5 bases to trimming and J lost 2 bases, with 9 bases between them.

The V and J genes are TRBV23-1 and TRBJ2-7, with D possibly being TRBD1 (6 bases). TRBV23-1 belongs to the ORF category, with a function that is uncertain. The CDR3 runs 18 residues. Trimming left V 0 bases short and J 2 bases short, with 20 bases between. The CDR3 DNA is TGCGCCAGCAGTCAATCGTTAAAACTACAGGGTCCGGCCTACGAGCAGTACTTC. This encodes CASSQSLKLQGPAYEQYF.

The gene calls are TRBV19 and TRBJ2-1; a weak D match, TRBD2 (5 bases). CDR1 and CDR2 (germline): LNHDA, SQIVND (reference sequence). The CDR3 covers 14 residues. The V gene lost 9 bases and the J gene lost 5 bases, with 17 bases spanning the gap. This CDR3 reads CASKRYTRDNEQFF. CDR3 in DNA: TGTGCCAGCAAGAGGTACACTAGAGACAATGAGCAGTTCTTC.

This clone turned up a few times. V gene TRBV2 combines with J gene TRBJ2-1, with no clear D. V lost 4 bases and J 4 bases, leaving 11 bases between the germline ends. There are 14 residues in the CDR3. Germline loops: CDR1 SNHLY, CDR2 FYNNEI. The CDR3 region has the DNA TGTGCCAGCAGTGGAACGCGCGGTTACAATGAGCAGTTCTTC. Its protein product is CASSGTRGYNEQFF.

The table lists this clone with a few counts. The chain links TRBV24-1 to TRBJ1-5; D might be TRBD1 (6 bases). V was trimmed by 4 bases and J by 2 bases, leaving 14 bases between them. The CDR3 sequence is 16 residues long. Per germline, CDR1 KGHDR and CDR2 SFDVKD. CDR3 residues: CATSEDTGYGNQPQHF. DNA for the CDR3: TGTGCCACCAGTGAGGACACAGGGTACGGCAATCAGCCCCAGCATTTT.